These 25 T cell receptor beta chains came from one sample sequenced in a study of beta chain features in type 1 diabetes. All of the isolated RNA was reverse transcribed, so expressed TCRB transcripts were sequenced. TCRdb's copy holds only in-frame clones and misses some; the assay was immunoSEQ multiplex PCR. The sample carries hundreds of thousands of clones, 15% recorded once. The material sequenced was naive CD4+ T cells from blood. The origin of the receptors is a man in his late teens or twenties in good health.

This clone has a handful of counts. The chain employs TRBV4-1 and TRBJ2-7, with D perhaps TRBD1 (5 bases). The CDR3 totals 16 residues. CDR1 is MGHRA, CDR2 YSYEKL, per germline. The V and J ends lost 1 base and 2 bases respectively, with 15 bases between them. The CDR3 nucleotides are TGCGCCAGCAGCCAAGTGGTGGGGCCCCCTCCCTACGAGCAGTACTTC. Its protein product is CASSQVVGPPPYEQYF.

In its sample, this clone was seen a few times. The rearrangement joins TRBV7-4 to TRBJ2-7; D remains unclear. Trimming shortened V by 2 bases and J by 4 bases, and 3 bases separated the two germline ends. Germline lookup yields CDR1 SGHVT and CDR2 SQSDAQ. The CDR3 runs 11 residues. In DNA form, the CDR3 reads TGTGCCAGCAGCTTACCGTACGAGCAGTACTTC. It codes for CASSLPYEQYF.

This rearrangement joins TRBV9 to TRBJ2-3, with TRBD1 matching over 7 bases. The CDR3 has 17 residues. The germline CDR1 and CDR2 sequences are SGDLS and YYNGEE. With V trimmed by 3 bases and J by 0 bases, 10 bases remained unmatched. CDR3 nucleotide sequence: TGTGCCAGCAGCGAACATACCGGGACAGCTAGCACAGATACGCAGTATTTT. It yields the protein CASSEHTGTASTDTQYF.

The chain links TRBV7-2 to TRBJ1-5; TRBD1 might be the D (5 bases). V was trimmed by 4 bases and J by 3 bases, leaving 16 bases between them. The CDR3 runs to 16 residues. The germline gives CDR1 SGHTA, CDR2 FQGNSA. The CDR3: CASSSQGRRVNQPQHF. Here the CDR3 DNA reads TGTGCCAGCAGCTCGCAGGGTAGGAGGGTCAATCAGCCCCAGCATTTT.

The J gene is TRBJ2-3, the V gene TRBV5-1; 11 nucleotides align to TRBD2. Germline CDR1 is SGHRS and CDR2 is YFSETQ. This CDR3 spans 16 amino acids. V gave up 3 bases and J gave up 4 bases; unmatched junction bases: 7. CDR3 residues: CASSSVLAGGADTQYF. CDR3 nucleotides: TGCGCCAGCAGCTCCGTCCTAGCGGGGGGAGCAGATACGCAGTATTTT.

In this sample, this clone turned up a few times. J is TRBJ2-7 and V is TRBV27; 8 bases are shared with TRBD2. Unmatched junction bases numbered 19, after V lost 6 bases and J lost 9 bases. The CDR3 spans 16 residues. Germline CDR1 MNHEY, CDR2 SMNVEV (reference sequence). As DNA, the CDR3 is TGTGCCAGCAGACCCGGGACTAGACATGTACGAGTTGTGCAGTACTTC. As protein: CASRPGTRHVRVVQYF.

There are a few counts of this clone. This rearrangement joins TRBV11-3 to TRBJ2-7, with D perhaps being TRBD1 or TRBD2 (5 bases each). V shed 4 bases and J shed 7 bases, with 20 bases lying between them. This CDR3 has 15 amino acids. CDR1 SGHNT and CDR2 YENEEA come from the germline V gene. The CDR3 nucleotides read TGTGCCAGCAGCTCAGCCCGGGACCCTGGGGAGGAGCAGTACTTC. Translation gives CASSSARDPGEEQYF.

This clone has a handful of counts. This chain links TRBV7-2 with TRBJ2-6; D remains unclear. Trimming pared 4 bases from V and 0 bases from J, leaving 13 bases between. The CDR3 runs 17 residues. Germline V lookup: CDR1 SGHTA, CDR2 FQGNSA. CDR3 bases: TGTGCCAGCAGCTCCAGGACCGACCCCTCTGGGGCCAACGTCCTGACTTTC. The encoded protein is CASSSRTDPSGANVLTF. The full variable domain, in which reference TRBV7-2 and TRBJ2-6 provide the parts outside the CDR3, is GAGVSQSPSNKVTEKGKDVELRCDPISGHTALYWYRQSLGQGLEFLIYFQGNSAPDKSGLPSDRFSAERTGGSVSTLTIQRTQQEDSAVYLCASSSRTDPSGANVLTFGAGSRLTVL.

The rearrangement links TRBV2 to TRBJ2-1; 9 positions agree with TRBD2. The J segment lost 5 bases and the V segment lost 8 bases, leaving 4 bases of the junction unmatched. Germline CDR1 is SNHLY and CDR2 is FYNNEI. This CDR3 is 13 amino acids long. The CDR3 region is CASSPSGNNEQFF. The CDR3 nucleotides read TGTGCCAGCTCGCCTAGCGGGAACAATGAGCAGTTCTTC.

This clone was detected only a few times. The V and J genes are TRBV4-3 and TRBJ2-5; 7 bases are a match to TRBD1. There are 13 residues in the CDR3. J was trimmed by 7 bases and V by 3 bases; bases with no gene match: 5. Germline CDR1 reads LGHNA; CDR2 reads YSLEER. The CDR3 loop is CASSQKGAGTQYF. Here the CDR3 DNA reads TGCGCCAGCAGCCAGAAGGGGGCTGGGACCCAGTACTTC.

In this sample, this clone turned up a few times. The chain combines TRBV7-9 with TRBJ2-7; D call uncertain. Germline CDR1 reads SEHNR; CDR2 reads FQNEAQ (reference sequence). This CDR3 spans 18 amino acids. Trimming removed 1 base from V and 0 bases from J, with 19 bases in between. The CDR3, as DNA: TGTGCCAGCAGCTTAGAGCCCCCCGGCAAATTATCCTCCTACGAGCAGTACTTC. Translating gives CASSLEPPGKLSSYEQYF.

Comments on this clone: This sample also contains other DNA sequences that code for the same CDR3. The J gene is TRBJ2-7, the V gene TRBV18, with 9 bases fitting TRBD1. V shed 2 bases, J shed 2 bases, and the junction held 1 base outside the gene matches. CDR1 is KGHSH and CDR2 is LQKENI in the germline V gene. This CDR3 region has 14 residues. CDR3 nucleotide sequence: TGTGCCAGCTCACCAGGGACAGGGACCTACGAGCAGTACTTC. It codes for CASSPGTGTYEQYF.

The J gene is TRBJ1-1, the V gene TRBV4-2; D is possibly TRBD1 (5 bases). From germline, CDR1 is LGHNA and CDR2 YNFKEQ. V lost 0 bases to trimming and J lost 4 bases, with 15 bases between them. The CDR3 totals 16 residues. The CDR3 loop is CASSQEGGRAGTEAFF. In nucleotides, the CDR3 is TGTGCCAGCAGCCAAGAGGGCGGCAGGGCGGGCACTGAAGCTTTCTTT.

The table lists this clone with a few counts. This sequence joins TRBV19 and TRBJ2-3, with D unresolved. The CDR3 covers 14 residues. Germline V gene lookup returns CDR1 LNHDA and CDR2 SQIVND (reference sequence). The V and J ends lost 6 bases and 2 bases respectively, with 12 bases between them. CDR3 in DNA: TGTGCCAGTAGGACGACATCCATCACAGATACGCAGTATTTT. Translating gives CASRTTSITDTQYF.

This clone came up a few times. The DNA for the CDR3 is TGTGCCAGCACTTCACTCGGAACCAGAGCTTTCTTT. Its protein product is CASTSLGTRAFF. The chain recombines TRBV7-2 with TRBJ1-1; the D is unclear. The germline CDR1 and CDR2 sequences are SGHTA and FQGNSA. V shed 7 bases and J shed 10 bases, with 16 bases lying between them. The CDR3 sequence is 12 residues long. Full variable domain (remainder filled in from reference TRBV7-2 and TRBJ1-1): GAGVSQSPSNKVTEKGKDVELRCDPISGHTALYWYRQSLGQGLEFLIYFQGNSAPDKSGLPSDRFSAERTGGSVSTLTIQRTQQEDSAVYLCASTSLGTRAFFGQGTRLTVV.

This clone has more than one count but fewer than ten. The V and J genes are TRBV6-6 and TRBJ2-3; 8 nucleotides align to TRBD1. CDR1 is MNHNY and CDR2 is SVGAGI in the germline V gene (reference sequence). This CDR3 region has 16 residues. Trimming removed 4 bases from V and 5 bases from J; junction bases left unmatched: 11. CDR3 sequence (DNA): TGTGCCAGCAGTTCTCCCTTGGACAGGGCCGTAGATACGCAGTATTTT. This sequence encodes CASSSPLDRAVDTQYF.

This clone was detected a few times. The rearrangement uses TRBV7-3 and TRBJ2-2; D is unclear. The germline gives CDR1 SGHTA, CDR2 FQGTGA. This CDR3 region has 12 residues. Deletions cut 3 bases from V and 7 bases from J, with 6 bases between. DNA for the CDR3: TGTGCCAGCAGCTTGGGTGTCGGGGAGCTGTTTTTT. This codes for CASSLGVGELFF. The full variable domain, in which reference TRBV7-3 and TRBJ2-2 provide the parts outside the CDR3, is GAGVSQTPSNKVTEKGKYVELRCDPISGHTALYWYRQSLGQGPEFLIYFQGTGAADDSGLPNDRFFAVRPEGSVSTLKIQRTERGDSAVYLCASSLGVGELFFGEGSRLTVL.

The genes are TRBV11-2 and TRBJ2-3; D is unresolved. This CDR3 spans 11 amino acids. V dropped 4 bases and J dropped 7 bases, with 6 bases sitting between them. Germline loops: CDR1 SGHAT, CDR2 FQNNGV. In nucleotides, the CDR3 is TGTGCCAGCAGCTCGCCCTATACGCAGTATTTT. Residues: CASSSPYTQYF.

This sequence joins TRBV7-9 and TRBJ2-6; D is unresolved. The germline gives CDR1 SEHNR, CDR2 FQNEAQ (reference sequence). Trimming removed 6 bases at V and 0 bases at J, with 12 bases between. CDR3 length equals 16 residues. The CDR3 DNA reads TGTGCCAGCAGTTTTACAACGGTCTCTGGGGCCAACGTCCTGACTTTC. The encoded protein is CASSFTTVSGANVLTF.

The V call is TRBV7-9, the J call TRBJ2-1; 7 positions agree with TRBD1. There are 11 residues in the CDR3. The ends lost 6 bases at V and 14 bases at J; junction bases unmatched: 7. In germline, CDR1 is SEHNR, CDR2 FQNEAQ (reference sequence). DNA for the CDR3: TGTGCCAGCAGGACCGGGACAGAAAAGTTCTTC. This encodes CASRTGTEKFF.

This clone was observed a few times. The chain combines TRBV28 with TRBJ2-1; 9 nucleotides line up with TRBD1. Germline assignment: CDR1 MDHEN and CDR2 SYDVKM. This CDR3 region has 14 residues. The J segment lost 6 bases and the V segment lost 4 bases, leaving 4 bases of the junction unmatched. CDR3 sequence: CASSSPGQGNEQFF. The CDR3 DNA is TGTGCCAGCAGTTCCCCGGGACAGGGCAATGAGCAGTTCTTC.

This sequence joins TRBV6-6 and TRBJ2-2; D not certain. Germline V CDR1 and CDR2: MNHNY, SVGAGI (reference sequence). CDR3 length equals 14 residues. The ends were cut back, 0 bases at V and 3 bases at J, with 5 bases in the middle. The CDR3: CASSYSPYTGELFF. CDR3 nucleotides: TGTGCCAGCAGTTACTCCCCGTACACCGGGGAGCTGTTTTTT.

There are a few counts of this clone. The V call is TRBV28, the J call TRBJ2-5; 10 bases agree with TRBD1. V trimming: 6 bases; J trimming: 5 bases; junction bases outside the gene matches: 9. CDR3 length: 15 amino acids. Looked up from germline, CDR1 is MDHEN and CDR2 is SYDVKM. The CDR3 region has the DNA TGTGCCAGCAGAACTACGTCGACAGGGGGCGAGACCCAGTACTTC. Translating gives CASRTTSTGGETQYF.

This clone came up a few times. The chain carries TRBV27 and TRBJ1-2; no definite D call. Germline lookup yields CDR1 MNHEY and CDR2 SMNVEV (reference sequence). The CDR3 has 13 residues. V was shortened by 4 bases and J by 6 bases, with 12 bases between the two germline ends. Here the CDR3 DNA reads TGTGCCAGCAGTTACCGGGGTACGAATGGCTACACCTTC. Translated, it gives CASSYRGTNGYTF.

This clone was observed a handful of times. This chain connects TRBV12-5 to TRBJ1-2; possible D gene TRBD1, 5 bases. The CDR3 covers 11 residues. Trimming left V 7 bases short and J 7 bases short, with 10 bases between. CDR1 is LGHNT, CDR2 FRNRAP, per germline. DNA of the CDR3: TGTGCTAGTGCCACGAGGGGTGGCTACACCTTC. Protein product: CASATRGGYTF.